This TCR beta chain was recovered during a study of T-cell memory formation after mild COVID-19. Across the whole study: The two donors had largely donor-specific TCR clusters.

Notes on the study in general: Balance between CD4 and CD8 was seen in clones contracting day 15 to 85, and a CD4+ lean was seen in later expanders. Contracting CD4+ clones lay largely in CM and EM, with CD8+ ones residing in EMRA.

Trimming took 0 bases from V and 0 from J, leaving 12 bases between them. The CDR3 loop spans 16 amino acids. Germline V gene data show CDR1 as LGHNA and CDR2 as YSLEER. In this sample, this clonotype turned up a few times. The antigen remains undetermined. It was 5'RACE with constant-segment primers that produced the TCR alpha and TCR beta cDNA libraries, which carried sample barcodes and UMIs. One entry per CDR3 protein results from TCRdb running MiXCR on the 5' RACE reads. The top ten clones hold about an eighth of a sample with 350,000 or so distinct CDR3 sequences, roughly 20% of them seen once. The material sequenced was PBMCs or a T cell subset sorted from them (not recorded which). This sequence joins TRBV4-3 and TRBJ2-7; D uncertain. This clonotype was obtained from an adult woman who had mild COVID-19 (a few samples of this study predate the infection). Cell type and time point are not known. The CDR3 loop is CASSQDQSIPSYEQYF. In DNA, the CDR3 is TGCGCCAGCAGCCAAGATCAGAGCATCCCCTCCTACGAGCAGTACTTC.